Described below is a single TCR beta chain sequence and its context. The sample belongs to a study of control samples from healthy donors and cancer patients. This table comes from immunoSEQ multiplex PCR, and its TCRdb copy is limited to in-frame clones, with some not included. The profile shows some 150,000 clones, about 90% of them singletons. With V trimmed by 0 bases and J by 4 bases, 3 bases remained unmatched. CDR3 length: 14 amino acids. Germline CDR1 SGHRS, CDR2 YFSETQ. The V call is TRBV5-1, the J call TRBJ2-7, with 8 bases aligning to TRBD1. Sequenced sample: blood. The TCR was taken from a young man in good health. The CDR3 protein is CASSLVGQAYEQYF. The CDR3 nucleotides are TGCGCCAGCAGCTTGGTGGGACAGGCTTACGAGCAGTACTTC.